This section outlines one T cell receptor beta chain sequence together with its context. What it recognizes is unknown. A single record per CDR3 protein comes from TCRdb applying MiXCR to the reads. This table has 150,000 or so distinct CDR3 sequences, 17% appearing once. The source of the sample is a study of T cell repertoires in cytomegalovirus infection. The CDR3 is 12 amino acids. CDR1 and CDR2 (germline): MNHEY, SVGAGI. V lost 2 bases to trimming and J lost 6 bases, with 6 bases between them. The study, taken as a whole, reports: Public TCR beta family frequency separated CMV-and-HLA carriers, including in an independent cohort.

The sample consisted of CD8+ T cells from PBMCs. The clonotype comes from a human donor in good health (CMV status not recorded). Some clones in this sample may be carry-over from other donors' samples. J is TRBJ2-3 and V is TRBV6-5; D uncertain. CDR3 nucleotide sequence: TGTGCCAGCAGTTACATTGGGGATACGCAGTATTTT. Translating gives CASSYIGDTQYF.